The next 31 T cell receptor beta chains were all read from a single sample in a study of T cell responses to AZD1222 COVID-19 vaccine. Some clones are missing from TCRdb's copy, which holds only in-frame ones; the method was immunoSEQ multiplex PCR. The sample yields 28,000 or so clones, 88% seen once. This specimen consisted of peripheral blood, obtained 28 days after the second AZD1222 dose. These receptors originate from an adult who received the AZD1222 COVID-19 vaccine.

DNA of the CDR3: TGTGCCAGTAGTACCGGGACAGCCAGGAATTCACCCCTCCACTTT. It yields the protein CASSTGTARNSPLHF. V and J are TRBV19 and TRBJ1-6, with 7 bases fitting TRBD1. V lost 4 bases to trimming and J lost 7 bases; unmatched junction nucleotides: 7. CDR1 is LNHDA and CDR2 is SQIVND in the germline V gene (reference sequence). The CDR3 totals 15 residues.

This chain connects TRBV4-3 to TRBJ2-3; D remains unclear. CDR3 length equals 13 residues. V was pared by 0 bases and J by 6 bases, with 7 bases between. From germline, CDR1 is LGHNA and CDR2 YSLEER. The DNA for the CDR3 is TGCGCCAGCAGCCAAGAACTGGCGGATACGCAGTATTTT. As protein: CASSQELADTQYF.

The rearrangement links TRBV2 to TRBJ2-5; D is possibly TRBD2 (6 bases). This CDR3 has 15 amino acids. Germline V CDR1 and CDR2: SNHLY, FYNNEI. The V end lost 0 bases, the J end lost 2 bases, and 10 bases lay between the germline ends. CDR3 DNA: TGTGCCAGCAGTGAAGCGGGAGGATTTCAAGAGACCCAGTACTTC. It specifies CASSEAGGFQETQYF.

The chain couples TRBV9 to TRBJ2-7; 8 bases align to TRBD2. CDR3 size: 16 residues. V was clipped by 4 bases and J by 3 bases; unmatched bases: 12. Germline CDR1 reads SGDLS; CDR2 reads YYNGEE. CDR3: CASSPAGGALDYEQYF. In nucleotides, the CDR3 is TGTGCCAGCAGCCCGGCGGGGGGCGCGTTGGACTACGAGCAGTACTTC.

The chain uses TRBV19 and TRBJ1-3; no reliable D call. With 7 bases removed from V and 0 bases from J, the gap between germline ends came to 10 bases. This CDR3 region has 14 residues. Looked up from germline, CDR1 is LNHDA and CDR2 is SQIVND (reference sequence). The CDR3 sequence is CASTRDFSGNTIYF. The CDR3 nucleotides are TGTGCCAGTACAAGGGATTTCTCTGGAAACACCATATATTTT.

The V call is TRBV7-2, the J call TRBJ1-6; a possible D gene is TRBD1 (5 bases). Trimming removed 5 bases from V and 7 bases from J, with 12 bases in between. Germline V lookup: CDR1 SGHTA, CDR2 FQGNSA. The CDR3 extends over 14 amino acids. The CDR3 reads CASSLGEYNSPLHF. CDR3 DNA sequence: TGTGCCAGCAGCCTGGGGGAGTACAATTCACCCCTCCACTTT.

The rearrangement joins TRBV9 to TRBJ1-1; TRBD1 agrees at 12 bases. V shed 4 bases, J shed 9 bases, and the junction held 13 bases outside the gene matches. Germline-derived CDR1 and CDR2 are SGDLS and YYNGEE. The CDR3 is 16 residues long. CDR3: CASSPGQGALGGKAFF. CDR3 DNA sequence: TGTGCCAGCAGCCCGGGACAGGGGGCGCTGGGTGGGAAAGCTTTCTTT.

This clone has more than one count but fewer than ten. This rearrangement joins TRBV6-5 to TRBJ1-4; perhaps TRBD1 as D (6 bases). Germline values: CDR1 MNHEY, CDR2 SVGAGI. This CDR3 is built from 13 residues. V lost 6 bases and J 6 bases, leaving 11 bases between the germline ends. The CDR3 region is CASRTTGYEKLFF. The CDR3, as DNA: TGTGCCAGCAGAACTACAGGGTATGAAAAACTGTTTTTT.

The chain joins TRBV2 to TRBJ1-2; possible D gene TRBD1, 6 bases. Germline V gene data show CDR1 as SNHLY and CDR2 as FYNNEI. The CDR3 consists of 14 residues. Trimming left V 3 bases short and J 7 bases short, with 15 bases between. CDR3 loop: CASSDNTGSAGYTF. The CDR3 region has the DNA TGTGCCAGCAGTGACAATACAGGGAGTGCTGGCTACACCTTC.

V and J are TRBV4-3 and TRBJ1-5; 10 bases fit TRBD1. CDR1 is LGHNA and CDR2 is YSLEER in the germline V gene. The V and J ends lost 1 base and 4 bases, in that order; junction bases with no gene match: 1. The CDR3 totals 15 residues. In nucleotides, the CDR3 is TGCGCCAGCAGCCAAGGGACAGGGGGGAATCAGCCCCAGCATTTT. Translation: CASSQGTGGNQPQHF.

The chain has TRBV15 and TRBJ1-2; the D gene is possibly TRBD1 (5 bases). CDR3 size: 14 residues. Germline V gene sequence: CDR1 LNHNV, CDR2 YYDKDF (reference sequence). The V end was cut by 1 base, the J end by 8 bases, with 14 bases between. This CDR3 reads CATSRGLGGGGYTF. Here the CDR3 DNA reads TGTGCCACCAGCAGAGGTCTCGGCGGGGGAGGCTACACCTTC.

The CDR3 reads CASSLEVGSPLHF. In DNA form, the CDR3 reads TGTGCCAGCAGCTTAGAAGTAGGCTCACCCCTCCACTTT. The rearrangement uses TRBV7-9 and TRBJ1-6; D gene uncertain. Trimming shortened V by 1 base and J by 10 bases, and 8 bases separated the two germline ends. The CDR3 totals 13 residues. CDR1 and CDR2 (germline): SEHNR, FQNEAQ (reference sequence).

CDR3 coding DNA: TGTGCCAGCAGTTTCACATCTGGAAACACCATATATTTT. It translates to CASSFTSGNTIYF. The J gene is TRBJ1-3, the V gene TRBV28; D gene uncertain. The CDR3 sequence is 13 residues long. Deletions cut 3 bases from V and 1 base from J, with 4 bases between. From germline, CDR1 is MDHEN and CDR2 SYDVKM.

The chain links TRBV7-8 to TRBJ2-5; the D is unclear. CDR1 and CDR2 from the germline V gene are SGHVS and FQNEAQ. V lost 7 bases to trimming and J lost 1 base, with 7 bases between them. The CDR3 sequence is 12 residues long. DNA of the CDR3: TGTGCCAGCACCTACGGCCAAGAGACCCAGTACTTC. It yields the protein CASTYGQETQYF. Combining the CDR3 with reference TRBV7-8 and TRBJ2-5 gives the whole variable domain GAGVSQSPRYKVAKRGQDVALRCDPISGHVSLFWYQQALGQGPEFLTYFQNEAQLDKSGLPSDRFFAERPEGSVSTLKIQRTQQEDSAVYLCASTYGQETQYFGPGTRLLVL.

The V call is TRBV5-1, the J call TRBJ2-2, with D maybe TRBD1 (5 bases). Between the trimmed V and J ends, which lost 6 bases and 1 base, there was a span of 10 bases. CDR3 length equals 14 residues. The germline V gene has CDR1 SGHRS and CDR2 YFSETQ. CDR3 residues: CASKDKLNTGELFF. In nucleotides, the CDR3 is TGCGCCAGCAAGGACAAACTGAACACCGGGGAGCTGTTTTTT.

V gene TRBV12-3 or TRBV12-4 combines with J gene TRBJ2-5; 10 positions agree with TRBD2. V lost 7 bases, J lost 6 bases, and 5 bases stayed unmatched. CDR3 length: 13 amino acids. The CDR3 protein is CASTLAGVKTQYF. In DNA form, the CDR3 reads TGTGCCAGCACCCTAGCGGGGGTTAAGACCCAGTACTTC.

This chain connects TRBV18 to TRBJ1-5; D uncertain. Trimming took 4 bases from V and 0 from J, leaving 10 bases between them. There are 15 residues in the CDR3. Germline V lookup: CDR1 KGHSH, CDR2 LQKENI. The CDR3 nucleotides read TGTGCCAGCTCACGGGCAGTCTATAGCAATCAGCCCCAGCATTTT. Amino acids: CASSRAVYSNQPQHF.

The CDR3 reads CASSRLDGELFF. The CDR3 DNA reads as TGTGCCAGCAGCCGACTCGACGGGGAGCTGTTTTTT. The chain employs TRBV3-1 (or the pseudogene TRBV3-2) and TRBJ2-2; D not certain. Trimming cost V 4 bases and J 7 bases, with 7 bases left between them. CDR1 is LGHDT and CDR2 is YNNKEL in the germline V gene (reference sequence). The CDR3 consists of 12 residues.

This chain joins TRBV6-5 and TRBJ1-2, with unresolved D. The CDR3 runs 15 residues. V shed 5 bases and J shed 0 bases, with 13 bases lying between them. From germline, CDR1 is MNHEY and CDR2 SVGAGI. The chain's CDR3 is CASSHRTVANYGYTF. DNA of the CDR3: TGTGCCAGCAGTCATCGGACCGTAGCTAACTATGGCTACACCTTC.

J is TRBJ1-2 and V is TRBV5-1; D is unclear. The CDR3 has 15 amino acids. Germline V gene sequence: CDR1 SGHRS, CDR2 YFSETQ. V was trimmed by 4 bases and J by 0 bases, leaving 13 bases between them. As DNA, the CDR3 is TGCGCCAGCAGCGCGTACAGCGCTTCTAACTATGGCTACACCTTC. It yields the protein CASSAYSASNYGYTF.

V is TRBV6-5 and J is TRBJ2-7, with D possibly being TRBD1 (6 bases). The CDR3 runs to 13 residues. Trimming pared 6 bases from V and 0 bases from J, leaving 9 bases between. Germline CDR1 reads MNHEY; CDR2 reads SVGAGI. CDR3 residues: CASRRDNSYEQYF. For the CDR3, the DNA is TGTGCCAGCAGACGGGACAACTCCTACGAGCAGTACTTC.

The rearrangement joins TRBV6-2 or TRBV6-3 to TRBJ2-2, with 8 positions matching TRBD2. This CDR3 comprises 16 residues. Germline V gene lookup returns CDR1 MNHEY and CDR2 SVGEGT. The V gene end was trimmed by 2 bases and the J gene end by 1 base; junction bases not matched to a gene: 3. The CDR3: CASSYQAGVNTGELFF. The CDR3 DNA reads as TGTGCCAGCAGTTACCAAGCGGGGGTGAACACCGGGGAGCTGTTTTTT.

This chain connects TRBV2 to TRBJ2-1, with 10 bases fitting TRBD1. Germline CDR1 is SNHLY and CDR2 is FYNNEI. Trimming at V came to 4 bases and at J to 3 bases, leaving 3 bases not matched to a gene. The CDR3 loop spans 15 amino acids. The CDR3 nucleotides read TGTGCCAGCAGTGCCGGGACAGGGGACTACAATGAGCAGTTCTTC. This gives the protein CASSAGTGDYNEQFF.

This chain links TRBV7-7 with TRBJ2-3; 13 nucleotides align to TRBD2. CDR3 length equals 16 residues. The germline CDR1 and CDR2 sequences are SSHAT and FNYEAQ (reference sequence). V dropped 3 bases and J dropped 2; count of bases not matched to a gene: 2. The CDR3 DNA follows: TGTGCCAGCAGCTTGGGGACTAGCGGGAACACAGATACGCAGTATTTT. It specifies CASSLGTSGNTDTQYF.

This chain's CDR3 is CASTEGGRGTDTQYF. The CDR3 DNA is TGTGCCAGCACCGAAGGAGGGCGGGGCACAGATACGCAGTATTTT. This rearrangement joins TRBV25-1 to TRBJ2-3; D might be TRBD2 (6 bases). Trimming shortened V by 7 bases and J by 1 base, and 15 bases separated the two germline ends. Looked up from germline, CDR1 is MGHDK and CDR2 is SYGVNS. The CDR3 runs 15 residues.

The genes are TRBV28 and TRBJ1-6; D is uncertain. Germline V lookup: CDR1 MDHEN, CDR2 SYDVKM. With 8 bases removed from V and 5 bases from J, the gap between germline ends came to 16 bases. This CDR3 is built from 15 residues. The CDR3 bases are TGTGCCAGCGGTAACGACGCAGGAGATAATTCACCCCTCCACTTT. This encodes CASGNDAGDNSPLHF.

The CDR3 region is CASKAGHNTGELFF. Written as DNA, the CDR3 is TGTGCCAGTAAGGCGGGACACAACACCGGGGAGCTGTTTTTT. The chain combines TRBV19 with TRBJ2-2; D is possibly TRBD1 or TRBD2 (6 bases each). V shed 7 bases and J shed 2 bases, with 11 bases lying between them. Germline CDR1 and CDR2: LNHDA and SQIVND (reference sequence). CDR3 size: 14 residues.

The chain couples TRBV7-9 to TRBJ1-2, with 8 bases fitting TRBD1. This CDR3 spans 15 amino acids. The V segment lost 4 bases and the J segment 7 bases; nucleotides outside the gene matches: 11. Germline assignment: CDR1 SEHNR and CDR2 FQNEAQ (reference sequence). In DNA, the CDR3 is TGTGCCAGCAGCTCAGCAGGACAGGGAAGGAGTGGCTACACCTTC. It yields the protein CASSSAGQGRSGYTF.

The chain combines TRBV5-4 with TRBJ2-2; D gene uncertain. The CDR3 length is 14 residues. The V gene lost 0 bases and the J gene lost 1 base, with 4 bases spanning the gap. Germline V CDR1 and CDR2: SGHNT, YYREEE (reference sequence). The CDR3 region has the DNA TGTGCCAGCAGCTTGGCCGGGAACACCGGGGAGCTGTTTTTT. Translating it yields CASSLAGNTGELFF.

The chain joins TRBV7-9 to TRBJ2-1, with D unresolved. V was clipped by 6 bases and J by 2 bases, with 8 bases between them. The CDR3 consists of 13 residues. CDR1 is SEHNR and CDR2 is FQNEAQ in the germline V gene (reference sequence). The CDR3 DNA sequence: TGTGCCAGCAGTAGTAATGCCTACAATGAGCAGTTCTTC. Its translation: CASSSNAYNEQFF.

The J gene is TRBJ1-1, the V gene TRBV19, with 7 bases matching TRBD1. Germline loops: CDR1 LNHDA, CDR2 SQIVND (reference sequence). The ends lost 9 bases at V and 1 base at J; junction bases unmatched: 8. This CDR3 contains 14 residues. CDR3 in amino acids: CASSRDRENTEAFF. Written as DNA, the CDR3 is TGTGCCAGCTCCCGGGACAGAGAGAACACTGAAGCTTTCTTT.